What follows are 19 T cell receptor beta chains derived from one specimen sequenced in a study of T cell responses to AZD1222 COVID-19 vaccine (dated by TCRdb to the early 2020s). Library preparation employed the immunoSEQ multiplex PCR assay. Here the immuneACCESS table is served through TCRdb, limited to in-frame sequences with V and J called. Missing clones are a known gap in these copies; in checked studies unresolved V genes cover under half, and the rest lacks a known reason. The sample has about 92,000 clones on record, about nine tenths of them singletons. Together, the top ten hold roughly a tenth of the sample. The time point label, as the study defines it: baseline before first vaccination. Source: peripheral blood, taken on day 0 of AZD1222 vaccination. These receptors were taken from an adult in good health.

This chain links TRBV6-4 with TRBJ1-1, with 8 bases identical to TRBD1. From germline, CDR1 is MRHNA and CDR2 SNTAGT. Trimming at V came to 6 bases and at J to 1 base, leaving 4 bases not matched to a gene. This CDR3 region has 14 residues. Here the CDR3 DNA reads TGTGCCAGCAGAAGGGGACAGGAGAACACTGAAGCTTTCTTT. It translates to CASRRGQENTEAFF.

CDR3 DNA: TGTGCCAGCAGCTTCCAGGACGTCCGCGAGTGGGGCACTGAAGCTTTCTTT. Translation: CASSFQDVREWGTEAFF. This chain joins TRBV7-9 and TRBJ1-1, with D hard to call. This CDR3 has 17 amino acids. Trimming took 3 bases from V and 4 from J, leaving 21 bases between them. In germline, CDR1 is SEHNR, CDR2 FQNEAQ (reference sequence).

The V gene is TRBV13, the J gene TRBJ2-3; D possibly corresponds to TRBD2 (6 bases). Germline assignment: CDR1 PRHDT and CDR2 FYEKMQ (reference sequence). V shed 8 bases and J shed 1 base, with 19 bases lying between them. The CDR3 is 16 amino acids. The CDR3 nucleotides read TGTGCCAGCCGATCCTTGGGGACTGGCGGCACAGATACGCAGTATTTT. Its translation: CASRSLGTGGTDTQYF.

This sequence joins TRBV15 and TRBJ2-7; a possible D gene is TRBD1 (6 bases). V was trimmed by 1 base and J by 1 base, leaving 11 bases between them. This CDR3 region has 15 residues. The germline CDR1 and CDR2 sequences are LNHNV and YYDKDF (reference sequence). CDR3 loop: CATSRGRQASYEQYF. The CDR3 nucleotides are TGTGCCACCAGCAGAGGGAGACAGGCATCCTACGAGCAGTACTTC.

Only a few counts were recorded for this clone. The rearrangement uses TRBV5-4 and TRBJ1-2; possibly TRBD1 for D (5 bases). In germline, CDR1 is SGHNT, CDR2 YYREEE (reference sequence). The CDR3 totals 14 residues. The germline V and J ends were trimmed by 0 bases and 3 bases, with 9 bases remaining between them. CDR3 coding DNA: TGTGCCAGCAGCTTGGTTCCGGGGGACTATGGCTACACCTTC. It encodes CASSLVPGDYGYTF.

This clone was recorded only once. V gene TRBV6-2 or TRBV6-3 combines with J gene TRBJ1-2; 8 nucleotides match TRBD1. Germline values: CDR1 MNHEY, CDR2 SVGEGT. CDR3 length: 12 residues. V gave up 6 bases and J gave up 7 bases; unmatched junction bases: 4. The CDR3 is CASSGQGIGYTF. CDR3 DNA: TGTGCCAGCAGCGGACAGGGTATTGGCTACACCTTC.

The CDR3 reads CASRAGGGLNQPQHF. DNA for the CDR3: TGTGCCAGCAGGGCGGGAGGGGGACTCAATCAGCCCCAGCATTTT. The rearrangement links TRBV28 to TRBJ1-5; tentatively, D is TRBD1 (6 bases). This CDR3 is built from 15 residues. V was trimmed by 6 bases and J by 3 bases, leaving 15 bases between them. Germline CDR1 and CDR2: MDHEN and SYDVKM.

The chain uses TRBV20-1 and TRBJ2-7, with D unresolved. CDR1 DFQATT and CDR2 SNEGSKA come from the germline V gene (reference sequence). V was clipped by 5 bases and J by 1 base, with 6 bases between them. This CDR3 has 11 residues. For the CDR3, the DNA is TGCAGTGCTTCTGTATCCTACGAGCAGTACTTC. Translation: CSASVSYEQYF.

This chain links TRBV7-9 with TRBJ1-4; 8 bases are a match to TRBD1. Germline V gives CDR1 SEHNR, CDR2 FQNEAQ (reference sequence). The junction had 0 bases not matched to a gene; V was cut back by 2 bases and J by 4 bases. This CDR3 has 14 residues. The DNA for the CDR3 is TGTGCCAGCAGCTTAACAGGGGGTAATGAAAAACTGTTTTTT. It encodes CASSLTGGNEKLFF.

This rearrangement joins TRBV7-8 to TRBJ1-1; D gene uncertain. The CDR3 sequence is 14 residues long. CDR1 is SGHVS and CDR2 is FQNEAQ in the germline V gene. V was cut by 0 bases and J by 1 base, with 6 bases left in between. The CDR3 region is CASSLAQTNTEAFF. The CDR3 DNA is TGTGCCAGCAGCTTAGCGCAGACGAACACTGAAGCTTTCTTT.

The DNA for the CDR3 is TGTGCCAGCAGTGGTCCCTCTGGCGGGGGCAAGGCCGAAAAACTGTTTTTT. Translating gives CASSGPSGGGKAEKLFF. This chain connects TRBV6-1 to TRBJ1-4, with D maybe TRBD1 (6 bases). V was cut by 4 bases and J by 8 bases, with 23 bases left in between. This CDR3 has 17 amino acids. Germline lookup yields CDR1 MNHNS and CDR2 SASEGT.

The rearrangement links TRBV24-1 to TRBJ1-6, with 9 positions matching TRBD1. The CDR3 has 13 amino acids. Germline V gene sequence: CDR1 KGHDR, CDR2 SFDVKD. V was pared by 11 bases and J by 7 bases, with 5 bases of the junction left unmatched. This CDR3 reads CASTGQGNSPLHF. CDR3 in DNA: TGTGCCAGCACGGGACAGGGAAATTCACCCCTCCACTTT.

The V call is TRBV27, the J call TRBJ2-7, with D possibly matching TRBD2 (5 bases). The CDR3 extends over 15 amino acids. Trimming took off 6 bases at V and 5 bases at J, with 20 bases between the two ends. CDR1 and CDR2 (germline): MNHEY, SMNVEV (reference sequence). The CDR3 DNA follows: TGTGCCAGCAGCCCCTTTTTGGTCGTCGGGGACGAGCAGTACTTC. The encoded protein is CASSPFLVVGDEQYF.

This chain links TRBV7-6 with TRBJ2-7; D uncertain. Germline values: CDR1 SGHVS, CDR2 FNYEAQ. The CDR3 covers 15 residues. Deletions cut 0 bases from V and 1 base from J, with 10 bases between. The CDR3 region is CASSLAPVTSYEQYF. The CDR3, as DNA: TGTGCCAGCAGCTTAGCTCCCGTGACATCCTACGAGCAGTACTTC.

CDR3 in amino acids: CASSEAQTSIRGYTF. The CDR3 DNA reads TGTGCCAGCAGTGAAGCGCAGACATCAATTAGGGGCTACACCTTC. The rearrangement links TRBV6-1 to TRBJ1-2; no clear D gene. This CDR3 is built from 15 residues. V dropped 0 bases and J dropped 8 bases, with 16 bases sitting between them. Germline CDR1 and CDR2: MNHNS and SASEGT.

The sample holds one count of this clone. This chain uses TRBV3-1 (or the pseudogene TRBV3-2) with TRBJ2-1; the D call may be TRBD1 or TRBD2 (5 bases each). V was trimmed by 6 bases and J by 12 bases, leaving 15 bases between them. This CDR3 region has 12 residues. CDR1 is LGHDT and CDR2 is YNNKEL in the germline V gene (reference sequence). CDR3 in DNA: TGTGCCAGCAGTCAGTCTACCGGGGCGCAGTTCTTC. This translates into CASSQSTGAQFF.

The V gene is TRBV29-1, the J gene TRBJ2-3; 7 bases map to TRBD1. The germline CDR1 and CDR2 sequences are SQVTM and ANQGSEA. This CDR3 contains 15 residues. The ends lost 6 bases at V and 4 bases at J; junction bases unmatched: 13. CDR3 residues: CSVANRLGTADTQYF. Here the CDR3 DNA reads TGCAGCGTCGCTAACCGCCTCGGGACAGCAGATACGCAGTATTTT.

The rearrangement uses TRBV28 and TRBJ2-4, with 7 positions matching TRBD1. The V and J ends lost 4 bases and 6 bases, in that order; junction bases with no gene match: 6. CDR1 is MDHEN, CDR2 SYDVKM, per germline. The CDR3 spans 14 residues. CDR3 bases: TGTGCCAGCAGTTCCCGGACAGGCGGAAACATTCAGTACTTC. It translates to CASSSRTGGNIQYF.

DNA of the CDR3: TGCGCCAGCAGCTCGCGGGGACAGGGGTCACGAGAGACCCAGTACTTC. This sequence encodes CASSSRGQGSRETQYF. The chain uses TRBV5-1 and TRBJ2-5; TRBD1 matches 10 bases. V shed 3 bases and J 4 bases; nucleotides not matched to a gene: 9. The V gene's germline CDR1 is SGHRS and CDR2 YFSETQ. The CDR3 length is 16 residues.